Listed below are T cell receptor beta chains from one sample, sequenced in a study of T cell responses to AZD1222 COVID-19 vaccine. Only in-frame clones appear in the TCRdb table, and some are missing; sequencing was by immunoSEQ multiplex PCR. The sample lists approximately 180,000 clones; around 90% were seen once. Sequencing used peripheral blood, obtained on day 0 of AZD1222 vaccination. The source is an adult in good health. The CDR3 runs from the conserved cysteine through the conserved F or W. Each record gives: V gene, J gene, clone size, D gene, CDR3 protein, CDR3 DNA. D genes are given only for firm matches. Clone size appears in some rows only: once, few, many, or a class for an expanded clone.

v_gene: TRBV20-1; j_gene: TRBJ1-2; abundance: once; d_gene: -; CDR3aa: CSRGAFSGYTF; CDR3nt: TGCAGTCGGGGTGCCTTTAGCGGCTACACCTTC
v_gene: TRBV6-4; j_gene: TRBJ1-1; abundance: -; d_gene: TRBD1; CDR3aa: CASSEAGGTEAFF; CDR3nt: TGTGCCAGCAGTGAGGCAGGGGGCACTGAAGCTTTCTTT
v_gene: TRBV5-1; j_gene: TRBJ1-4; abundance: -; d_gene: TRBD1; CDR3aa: CASRLRGRDQEKLFF; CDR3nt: TGCGCCAGCAGGTTGAGGGGGCGAGATCAGGAAAAACTGTTTTTT
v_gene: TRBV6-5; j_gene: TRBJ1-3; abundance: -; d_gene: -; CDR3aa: CAMTPASGNTIYF; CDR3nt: TGTGCCATGACCCCGGCATCTGGAAACACCATATATTTT
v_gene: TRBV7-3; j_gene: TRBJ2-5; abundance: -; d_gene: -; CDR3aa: CASSSTKRETQYF; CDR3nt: TGTGCCAGCAGCTCGACCAAGCGGGAGACCCAGTACTTC
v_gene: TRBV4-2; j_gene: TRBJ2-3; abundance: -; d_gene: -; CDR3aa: CASSQAKGSTDTQYF; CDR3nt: TGTGCCAGCAGCCAAGCAAAGGGTAGCACAGATACGCAGTATTTT
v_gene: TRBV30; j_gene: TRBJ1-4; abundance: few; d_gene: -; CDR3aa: CAWSGEGLGKLFF; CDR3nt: TGTGCCTGGAGTGGGGAGGGTTTGGGAAAACTGTTTTTT
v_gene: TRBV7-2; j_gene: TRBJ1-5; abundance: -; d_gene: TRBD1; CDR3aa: CASSTDRGDVRPQHF; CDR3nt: TGTGCCAGCAGCACGGACAGGGGGGACGTACGTCCCCAGCATTTT
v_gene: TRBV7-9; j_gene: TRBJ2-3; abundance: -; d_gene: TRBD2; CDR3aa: CASSTRAGGSGYF; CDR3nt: TGTGCCAGCAGCACCCGGGCGGGAGGTTCGGGGTATTTT
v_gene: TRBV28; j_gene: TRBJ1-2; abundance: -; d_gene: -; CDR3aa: CASSFRTGQVNYGYTF; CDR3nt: TGTGCCAGCAGTTTTCGTACGGGGCAGGTAAACTATGGCTACACCTTC
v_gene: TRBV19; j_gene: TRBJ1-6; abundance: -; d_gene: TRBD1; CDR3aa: CASSPADRALNSPLHF; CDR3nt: TGTGCCAGTAGTCCAGCCGACAGGGCCCTTAATTCACCCCTCCACTTT
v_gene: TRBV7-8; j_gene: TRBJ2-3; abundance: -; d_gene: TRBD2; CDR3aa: CASSQGTSGTDTQYF; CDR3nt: TGTGCCAGCAGCCAGGGGACTAGCGGCACAGATACGCAGTATTTT
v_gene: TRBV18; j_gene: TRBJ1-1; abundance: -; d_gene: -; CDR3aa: CASSPRRQLINTEAFF; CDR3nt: TGTGCCAGCTCACCACGGCGACAGCTTATAAACACTGAAGCTTTCTTT
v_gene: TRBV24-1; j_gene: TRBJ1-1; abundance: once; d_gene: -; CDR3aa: CATSEPQGTEAFF; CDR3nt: TGTGCCACCAGTGAACCACAGGGAACTGAAGCTTTCTTT
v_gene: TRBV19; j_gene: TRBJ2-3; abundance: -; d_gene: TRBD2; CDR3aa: CASSIDRGGSQYF; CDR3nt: TGTGCCAGTAGTATAGACCGCGGGGGGTCGCAGTATTTT
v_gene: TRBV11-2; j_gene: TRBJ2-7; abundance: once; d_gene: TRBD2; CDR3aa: CASSPLAGVSYEQYF; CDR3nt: TGTGCCAGCAGCCCCCTAGCGGGGGTTTCCTACGAGCAGTACTTC
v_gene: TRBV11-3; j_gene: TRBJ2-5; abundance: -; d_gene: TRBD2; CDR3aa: CASSSGLAEQETQYF; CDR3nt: TGTGCCAGCAGCTCGGGACTAGCGGAGCAAGAGACCCAGTACTTC
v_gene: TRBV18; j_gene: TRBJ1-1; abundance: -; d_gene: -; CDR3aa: CASSPLPFYLATEAFF; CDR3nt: TGTGCCAGCTCGCCCCTTCCATTCTATCTGGCCACTGAAGCTTTCTTT
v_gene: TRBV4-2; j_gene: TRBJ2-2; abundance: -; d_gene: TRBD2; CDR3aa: CASSQETSGGIDTGELFF; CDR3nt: TGTGCCAGCAGCCAGGAGACTAGCGGGGGGATTGACACCGGGGAGCTGTTTTTT
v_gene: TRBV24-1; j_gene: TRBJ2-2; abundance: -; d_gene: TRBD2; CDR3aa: CATRGRDTGELFF; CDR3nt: TGTGCCACCAGGGGGAGGGACACCGGGGAGCTGTTTTTT
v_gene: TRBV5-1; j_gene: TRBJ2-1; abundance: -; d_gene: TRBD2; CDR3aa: CASTHGASGAIKDEQFF; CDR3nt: TGCGCCAGCACCCACGGGGCTAGCGGGGCGATCAAGGATGAGCAGTTCTTC
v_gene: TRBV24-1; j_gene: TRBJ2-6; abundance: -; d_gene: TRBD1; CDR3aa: CATSDPRMTGTSYGANVLTF; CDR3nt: TGTGCCACCAGTGACCCCAGGATGACAGGGACATCTTATGGGGCCAACGTCCTGACTTTC
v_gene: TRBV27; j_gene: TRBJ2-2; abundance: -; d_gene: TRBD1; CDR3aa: CASKRQGDPGELFF; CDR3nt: TGTGCCAGTAAGCGACAGGGTGATCCCGGGGAGCTGTTTTTT
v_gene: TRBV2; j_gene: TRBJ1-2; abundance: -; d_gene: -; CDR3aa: CASSVTENYGYTF; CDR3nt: TGTGCCAGCAGTGTCACAGAGAACTATGGCTACACCTTC
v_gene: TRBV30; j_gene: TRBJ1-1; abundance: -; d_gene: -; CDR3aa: CAWSADGGQNTEAFF; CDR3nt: TGTGCCTGGAGCGCCGATGGGGGGCAGAACACTGAAGCTTTCTTT
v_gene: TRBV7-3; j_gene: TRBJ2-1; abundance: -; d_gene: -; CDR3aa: CASSSSGGTYNEQFF; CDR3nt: TGTGCCAGCAGCTCCTCAGGTGGAACGTACAATGAGCAGTTCTTC
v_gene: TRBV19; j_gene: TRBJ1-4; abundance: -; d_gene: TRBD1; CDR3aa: CASSIMGQGDEKLFF; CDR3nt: TGTGCCAGTAGTATAATGGGACAGGGGGACGAAAAACTGTTTTTT
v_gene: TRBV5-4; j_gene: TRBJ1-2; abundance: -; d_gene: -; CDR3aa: CASSLVQGVDYGYTF; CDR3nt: TGTGCCAGCAGCTTGGTGCAGGGAGTGGACTATGGCTACACCTTC
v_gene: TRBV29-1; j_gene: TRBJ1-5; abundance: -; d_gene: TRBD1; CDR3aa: CSYAGQGNQPQHF; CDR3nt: TGCAGCTATGCGGGACAGGGTAATCAGCCCCAGCATTTT
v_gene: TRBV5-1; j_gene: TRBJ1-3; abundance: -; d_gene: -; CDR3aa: CASSPFNSGNTIYF; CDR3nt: TGCGCCAGCAGCCCGTTCAACTCTGGAAACACCATATATTTT
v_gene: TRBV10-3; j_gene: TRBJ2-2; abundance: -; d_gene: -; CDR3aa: CAIKGNTGELFF; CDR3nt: TGTGCCATCAAAGGGAACACCGGGGAGCTGTTTTTT
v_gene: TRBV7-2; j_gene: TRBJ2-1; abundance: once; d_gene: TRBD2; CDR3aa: CASSYGTSGRYEQFF; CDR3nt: TGTGCCAGCAGCTATGGGACTAGCGGGAGGTATGAGCAGTTCTTC
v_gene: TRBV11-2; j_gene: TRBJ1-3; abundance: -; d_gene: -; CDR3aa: CASSLEANTIYF; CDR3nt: TGTGCCAGCAGCTTAGAGGCAAACACCATATATTTT
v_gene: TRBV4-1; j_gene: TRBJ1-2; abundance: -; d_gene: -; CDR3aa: CASSQGGVIRYGYTF; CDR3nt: TGCGCCAGCAGCCAAGGAGGAGTTATCCGCTATGGCTACACCTTC
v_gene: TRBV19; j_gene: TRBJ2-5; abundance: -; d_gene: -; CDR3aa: CASSRGRRETQYF; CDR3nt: TGTGCCAGTAGTAGGGGCAGGAGGGAGACCCAGTACTTC
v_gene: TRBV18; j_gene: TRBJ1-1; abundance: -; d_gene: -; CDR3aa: CASSQTVDTEAFF; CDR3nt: TGTGCCAGCTCACAGACAGTGGACACTGAAGCTTTCTTT
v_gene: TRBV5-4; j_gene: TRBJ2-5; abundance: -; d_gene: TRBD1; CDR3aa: CASSWGQGQETQYF; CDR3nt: TGTGCCAGCAGCTGGGGACAGGGTCAAGAGACCCAGTACTTC
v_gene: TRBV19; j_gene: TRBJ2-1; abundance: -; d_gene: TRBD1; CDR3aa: CASRTDRFSYNEQFF; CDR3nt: TGTGCCAGTAGGACGGACAGGTTCTCCTACAATGAGCAGTTCTTC
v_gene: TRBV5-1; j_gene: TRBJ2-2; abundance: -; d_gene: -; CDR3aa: CASSLGRGGLSTGELFF; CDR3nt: TGCGCCAGCAGCTTGGGCAGGGGGGGCCTAAGCACCGGGGAGCTGTTTTTT
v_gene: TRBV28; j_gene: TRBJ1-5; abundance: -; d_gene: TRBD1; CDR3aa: CASSPLGTGNNQPQHF; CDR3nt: TGTGCCAGCAGTCCTCTCGGGACAGGGAACAATCAGCCCCAGCATTTT
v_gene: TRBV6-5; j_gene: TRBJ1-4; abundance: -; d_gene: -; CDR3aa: CASISGQSEKLFF; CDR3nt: TGTGCCAGCATTTCCGGACAAAGTGAAAAACTGTTTTTT
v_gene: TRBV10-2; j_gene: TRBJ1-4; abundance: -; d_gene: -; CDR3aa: CASSERSVYEKLFF; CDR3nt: TGCGCCAGCAGTGAGCGGTCAGTCTATGAAAAACTGTTTTTT
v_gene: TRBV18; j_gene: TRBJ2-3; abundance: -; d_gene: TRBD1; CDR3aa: CASSPKGQTTDTQYF; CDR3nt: TGTGCCAGCTCACCAAAGGGACAGACCACAGATACGCAGTATTTT
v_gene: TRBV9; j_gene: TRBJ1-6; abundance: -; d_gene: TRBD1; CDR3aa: CASNPGQLNSPLHF; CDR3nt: TGTGCCAGCAACCCGGGACAGCTTAATTCACCCCTCCACTTT
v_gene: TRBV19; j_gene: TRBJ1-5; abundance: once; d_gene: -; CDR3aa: CASGTHGNQPQHF; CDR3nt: TGTGCCAGCGGGACACATGGCAATCAGCCCCAGCATTTT
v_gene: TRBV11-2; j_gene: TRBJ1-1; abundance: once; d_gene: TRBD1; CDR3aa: CASSLGQGAYTEAFF; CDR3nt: TGTGCCAGCAGCTTAGGACAGGGGGCTTACACTGAAGCTTTCTTT
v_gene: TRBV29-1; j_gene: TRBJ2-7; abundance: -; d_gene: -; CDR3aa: CSVEMSSEQYF; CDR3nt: TGCAGCGTTGAGATGTCCTCCGAGCAGTACTTC
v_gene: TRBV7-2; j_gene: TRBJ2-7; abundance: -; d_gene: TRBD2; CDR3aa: CASSPTSGSYEQYF; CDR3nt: TGTGCCAGCAGCCCGACTAGCGGGAGTTACGAGCAGTACTTC
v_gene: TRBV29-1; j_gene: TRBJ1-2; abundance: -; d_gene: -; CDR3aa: CSVEQGYYGYTF; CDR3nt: TGCAGCGTTGAGCAGGGGTACTATGGCTACACCTTC
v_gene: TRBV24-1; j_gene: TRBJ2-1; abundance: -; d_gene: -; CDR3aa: CATSDSRTVSNEQFF; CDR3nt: TGTGCCACCAGTGATTCGAGGACAGTAAGCAATGAGCAGTTCTTC
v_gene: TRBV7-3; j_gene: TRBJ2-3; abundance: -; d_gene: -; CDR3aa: CASSLGLDADTQYF; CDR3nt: TGTGCCAGCAGCTTAGGACTTGATGCAGATACGCAGTATTTT
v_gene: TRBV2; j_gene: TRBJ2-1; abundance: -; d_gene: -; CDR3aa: CAIRTEASSYNEQFF; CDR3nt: TGTGCCATCCGAACTGAGGCGAGCTCCTACAATGAGCAGTTCTTC
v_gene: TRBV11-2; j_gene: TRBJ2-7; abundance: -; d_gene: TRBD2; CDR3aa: CASSRNGRGEQYF; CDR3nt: TGTGCCAGCAGCCGAAACGGGAGGGGCGAGCAGTACTTC
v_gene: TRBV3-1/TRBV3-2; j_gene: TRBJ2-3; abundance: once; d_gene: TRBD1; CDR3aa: CASSQDEDEPGGENLGTDTQYF; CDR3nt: TGTGCCAGCAGCCAAGATGAAGATGAACCAGGGGGCGAAAACCTAGGCACAGATACGCAGTATTTT
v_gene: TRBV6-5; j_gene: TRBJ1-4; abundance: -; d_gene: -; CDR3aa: CASSYSRTKREKLFF; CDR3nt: TGTGCCAGCAGTTACTCACGAACCAAGAGGGAAAAACTGTTTTTT
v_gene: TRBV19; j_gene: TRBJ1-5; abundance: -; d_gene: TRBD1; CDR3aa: CASSPQGASNQPQHF; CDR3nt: TGTGCCAGTAGTCCCCAGGGGGCTTCCAATCAGCCCCAGCATTTT
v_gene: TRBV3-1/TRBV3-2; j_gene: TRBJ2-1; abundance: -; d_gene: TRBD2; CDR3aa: CASSQRLAGGQNEQFF; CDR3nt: TGTGCCAGCAGCCAACGACTAGCGGGGGGGCAAAATGAGCAGTTCTTC
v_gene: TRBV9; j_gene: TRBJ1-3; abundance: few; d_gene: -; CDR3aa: CASSSPEGRLENTIYF; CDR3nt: TGTGCCAGCAGCTCCCCGGAGGGGAGGTTGGAAAACACCATATATTTT
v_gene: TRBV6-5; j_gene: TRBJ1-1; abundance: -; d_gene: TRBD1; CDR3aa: CASSPGTGGTEAFF; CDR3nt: TGTGCCAGCAGTCCCGGGACAGGGGGGACTGAAGCTTTCTTT
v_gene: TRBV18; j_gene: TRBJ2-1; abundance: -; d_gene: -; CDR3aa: CASSPPTLRRNEQFF; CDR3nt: TGTGCCAGCTCACCACCGACCCTACGGAGGAATGAGCAGTTCTTC